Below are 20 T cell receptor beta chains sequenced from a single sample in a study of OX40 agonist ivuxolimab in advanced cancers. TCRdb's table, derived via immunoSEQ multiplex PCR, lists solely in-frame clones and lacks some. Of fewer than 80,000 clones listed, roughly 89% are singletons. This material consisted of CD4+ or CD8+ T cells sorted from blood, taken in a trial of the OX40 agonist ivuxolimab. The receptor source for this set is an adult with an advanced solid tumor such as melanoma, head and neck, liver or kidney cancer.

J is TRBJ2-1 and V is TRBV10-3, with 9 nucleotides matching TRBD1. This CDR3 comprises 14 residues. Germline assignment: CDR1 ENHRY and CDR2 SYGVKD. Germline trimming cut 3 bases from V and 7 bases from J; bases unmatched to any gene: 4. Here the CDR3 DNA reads TGTGCCATCAGTGACGGACAGGGGTGGAATGAGCAGTTCTTC. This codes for CAISDGQGWNEQFF.

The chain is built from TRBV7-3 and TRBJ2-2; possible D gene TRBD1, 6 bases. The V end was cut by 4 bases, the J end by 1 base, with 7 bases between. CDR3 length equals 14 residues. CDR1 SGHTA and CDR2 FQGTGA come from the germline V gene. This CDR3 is CASSSGQNTGELFF. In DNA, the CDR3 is TGTGCCAGCAGCTCGGGACAGAACACCGGGGAGCTGTTTTTT.

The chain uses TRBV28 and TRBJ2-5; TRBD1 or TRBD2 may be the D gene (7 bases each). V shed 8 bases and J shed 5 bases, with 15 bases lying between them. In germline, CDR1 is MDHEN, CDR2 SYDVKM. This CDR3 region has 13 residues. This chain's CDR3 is CASQGGGWETQYF. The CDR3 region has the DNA TGTGCCAGCCAGGGGGGGGGCTGGGAGACCCAGTACTTC.

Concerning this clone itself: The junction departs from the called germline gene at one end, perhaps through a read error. This CDR3 is CASRESATDTQYF. The CDR3 DNA reads as TGCGCCAGCAGGGAGTCAGCCACAGATACGCAGTATTTT. The chain employs TRBV10-1 and TRBJ2-3; D uncertain. The germline gives CDR1 WNHNN, CDR2 SYGVQD (reference sequence). CDR3 length: 13 amino acids.

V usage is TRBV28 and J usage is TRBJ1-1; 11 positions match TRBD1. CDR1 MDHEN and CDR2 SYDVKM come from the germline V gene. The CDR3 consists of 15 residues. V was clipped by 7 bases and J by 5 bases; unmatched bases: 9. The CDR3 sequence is CASIGGQGAPTEAFF. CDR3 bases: TGTGCCAGCATCGGCGGACAGGGGGCGCCGACTGAAGCTTTCTTT.

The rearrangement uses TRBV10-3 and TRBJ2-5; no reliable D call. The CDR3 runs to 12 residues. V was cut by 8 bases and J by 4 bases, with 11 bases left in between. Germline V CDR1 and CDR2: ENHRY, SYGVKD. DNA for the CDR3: TGTGCCATCGGGGTTACCCCAGAGACCCAGTACTTC. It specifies CAIGVTPETQYF.

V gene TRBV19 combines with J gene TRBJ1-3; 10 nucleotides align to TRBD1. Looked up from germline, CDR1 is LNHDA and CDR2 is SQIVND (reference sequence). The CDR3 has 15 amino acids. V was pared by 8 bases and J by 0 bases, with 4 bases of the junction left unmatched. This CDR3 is CASRDRGNSGNTIYF. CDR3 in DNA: TGTGCCAGTCGGGACAGGGGCAACTCTGGAAACACCATATATTTT.

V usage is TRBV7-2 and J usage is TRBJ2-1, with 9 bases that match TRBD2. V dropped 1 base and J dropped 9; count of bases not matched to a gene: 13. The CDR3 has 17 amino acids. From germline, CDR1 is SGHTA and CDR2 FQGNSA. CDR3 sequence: CASSLGIIAGVWAEQFF. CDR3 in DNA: TGTGCCAGCAGCTTAGGTATTATAGCGGGAGTCTGGGCTGAGCAGTTCTTC.

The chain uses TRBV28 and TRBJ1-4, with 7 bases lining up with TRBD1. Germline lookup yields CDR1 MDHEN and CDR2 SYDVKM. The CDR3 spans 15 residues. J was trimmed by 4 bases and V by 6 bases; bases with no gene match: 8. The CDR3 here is CASRPPGGNNEKLFF. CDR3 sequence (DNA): TGTGCCAGCAGACCTCCAGGGGGAAATAATGAAAAACTGTTTTTT. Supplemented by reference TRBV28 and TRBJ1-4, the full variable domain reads DVKVTQSSRYLVKRTGEKVFLECVQDMDHENMFWYRQDPGLGLRLIYFSYDVKMKEKGDIPEGYSVSREKKERFSLILESASTNQTSMYLCASRPPGGNNEKLFFGSGTQLSVL.

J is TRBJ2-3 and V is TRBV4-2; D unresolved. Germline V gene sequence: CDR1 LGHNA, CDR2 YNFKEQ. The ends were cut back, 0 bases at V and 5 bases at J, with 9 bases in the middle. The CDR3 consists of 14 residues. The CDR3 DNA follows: TGTGCCAGCAGCCAAGATCGAGATGGAGATACGCAGTATTTT. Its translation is CASSQDRDGDTQYF.

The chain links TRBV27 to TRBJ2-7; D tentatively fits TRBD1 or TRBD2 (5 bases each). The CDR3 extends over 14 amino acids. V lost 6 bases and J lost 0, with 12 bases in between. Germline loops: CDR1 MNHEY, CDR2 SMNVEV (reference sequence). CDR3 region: CASRDAGTSYEQYF. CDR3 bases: TGTGCCAGCAGGGACGCTGGGACCTCCTACGAGCAGTACTTC.

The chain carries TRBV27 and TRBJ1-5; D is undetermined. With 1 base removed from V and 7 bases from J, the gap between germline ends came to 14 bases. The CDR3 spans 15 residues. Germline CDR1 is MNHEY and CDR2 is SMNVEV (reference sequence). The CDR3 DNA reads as TGTGCCAGCAGTTTATTTGGAGGATCGGGGCAGCCCCAGCATTTT. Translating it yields CASSLFGGSGQPQHF.

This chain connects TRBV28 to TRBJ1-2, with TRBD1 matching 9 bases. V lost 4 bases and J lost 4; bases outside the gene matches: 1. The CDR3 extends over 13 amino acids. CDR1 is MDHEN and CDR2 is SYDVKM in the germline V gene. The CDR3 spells CASSSGQGYGYTF. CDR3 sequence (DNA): TGTGCCAGCAGTTCGGGACAGGGCTATGGCTACACCTTC.

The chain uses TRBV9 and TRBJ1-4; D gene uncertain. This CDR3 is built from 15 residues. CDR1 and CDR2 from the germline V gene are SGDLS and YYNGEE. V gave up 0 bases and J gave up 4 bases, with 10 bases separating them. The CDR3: CASSVGGWSNEKLFF. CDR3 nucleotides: TGTGCCAGCAGCGTAGGAGGGTGGAGTAATGAAAAACTGTTTTTT.

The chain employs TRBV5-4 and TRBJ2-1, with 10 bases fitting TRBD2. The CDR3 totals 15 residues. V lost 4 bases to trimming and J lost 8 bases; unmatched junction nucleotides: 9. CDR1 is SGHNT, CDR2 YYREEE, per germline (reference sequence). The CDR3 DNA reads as TGTGCCAGCAGCGGGGGGGCTAGCGGGAGACATGAGCAGTTCTTC. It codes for CASSGGASGRHEQFF.

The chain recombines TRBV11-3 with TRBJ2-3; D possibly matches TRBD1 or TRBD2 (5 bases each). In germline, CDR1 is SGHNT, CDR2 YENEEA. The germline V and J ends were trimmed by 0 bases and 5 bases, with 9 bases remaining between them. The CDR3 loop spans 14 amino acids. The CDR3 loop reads CASSLDRGGDTQYF. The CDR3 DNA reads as TGTGCCAGCAGCTTAGATCGGGGCGGAGATACGCAGTATTTT.

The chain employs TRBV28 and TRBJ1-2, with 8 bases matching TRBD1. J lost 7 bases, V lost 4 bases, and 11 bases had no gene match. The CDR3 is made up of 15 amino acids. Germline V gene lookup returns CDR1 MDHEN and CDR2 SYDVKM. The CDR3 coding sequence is TGTGCCAGCAGTTCCCGTCCAGGGGGCGCAGGTGGCTACACCTTC. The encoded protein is CASSSRPGGAGGYTF.

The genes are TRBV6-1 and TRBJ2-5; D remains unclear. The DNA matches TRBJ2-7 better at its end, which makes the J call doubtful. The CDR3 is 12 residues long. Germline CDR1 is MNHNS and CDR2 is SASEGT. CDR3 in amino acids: CASSETLYEQYF. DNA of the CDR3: TGTGCCAGCAGTGAGACCCTCTACGAGCAGTACTTC.

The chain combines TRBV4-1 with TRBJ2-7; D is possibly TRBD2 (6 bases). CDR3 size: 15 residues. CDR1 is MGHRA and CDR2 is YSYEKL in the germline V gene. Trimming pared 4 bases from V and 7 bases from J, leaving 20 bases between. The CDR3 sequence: CASSRARGTLGEQYF. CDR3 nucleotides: TGCGCCAGCAGCCGAGCTCGGGGGACCTTGGGGGAGCAGTACTTC.

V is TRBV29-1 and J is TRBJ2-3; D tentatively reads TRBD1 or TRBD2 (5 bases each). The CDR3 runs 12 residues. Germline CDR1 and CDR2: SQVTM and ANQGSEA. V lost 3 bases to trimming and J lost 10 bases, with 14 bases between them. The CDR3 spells CSVDGTGTSQYF. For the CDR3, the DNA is TGCAGCGTTGATGGGACGGGGACCTCGCAGTATTTT.